A selection of T cell receptor beta chains follows, all from one sample in a study of blood T cell repertoires in COVID-19. The protocol was immunoSEQ multiplex PCR, while the TCRdb copy is restricted to in-frame clones and leaves out a portion. The table records about 75,000 clones, 85% to 90% of them present only once. Input material: peripheral blood. These receptors all stem from a human donor in a cohort sampled during active COVID-19. Both conserved end residues are part of each CDR3. Fields, in order: clone size, V gene, J gene, D gene, CDR3 DNA, CDR3 protein. The D gene is left open where the match is weak. Size tells how often a clone was seen (once, few, many) or the class of an expanded clone, and some rows leave it out.

size: -; V: TRBV6-5; J: TRBJ2-7; D: TRBD2; DNA: TGTGCCAGCAGGGGCGGGAGGCCCTCCTACGAGCAGTACTTC; CDR3: CASRGGRPSYEQYF
size: -; V: TRBV4-2; J: TRBJ2-5; D: -; DNA: TGTGCCAGCAGCCAAGATCGGGAGACCCAGTACTTC; CDR3: CASSQDRETQYF
size: -; V: TRBV27; J: TRBJ2-3; D: TRBD2; DNA: TGTGCCAGCAGACTAGCGGGAAGCCTTAACACAGATACGCAGTATTTT; CDR3: CASRLAGSLNTDTQYF
size: -; V: TRBV6-6; J: TRBJ1-5; D: TRBD1; DNA: TGTGCCAGCAGTCTGGGACAGATCAATCAGCCCCAGCATTTT; CDR3: CASSLGQINQPQHF
size: -; V: TRBV27; J: TRBJ2-2; D: -; DNA: TGTGCCAGCAGTTTCAGTCGGGGCACCGGGGAGCTGTTTTTT; CDR3: CASSFSRGTGELFF
size: -; V: TRBV7-9; J: TRBJ2-2; D: TRBD1; DNA: TGTGCCAGCAGCTTAGCCATCACAGGGGACACCGGGGAGCTGTTTTTT; CDR3: CASSLAITGDTGELFF
size: -; V: TRBV6-6; J: TRBJ2-3; D: -; DNA: TGTGCCAGCAGTTACAAGTCCCAGGGCACAGATACGCAGTATTTT; CDR3: CASSYKSQGTDTQYF
size: -; V: TRBV13; J: TRBJ1-2; D: -; DNA: TGTGCCAGCAGCCACGGCGGGGGGGGCGCTACTAACTATGGCTACACCTTC; CDR3: CASSHGGGGATNYGYTF
size: -; V: TRBV4-3; J: TRBJ1-1; D: -; DNA: TGCGCCAGCAGCCCCCGGGAGGGGCAGAACACTGAAGCTTTCTTT; CDR3: CASSPREGQNTEAFF
size: -; V: TRBV6-6; J: TRBJ1-1; D: -; DNA: TGTGCCAGCAGGAAAGACACAAACACTGAAGCTTTCTTT; CDR3: CASRKDTNTEAFF
size: few; V: TRBV7-9; J: TRBJ1-2; D: -; DNA: TGTGCCAGCAGCTTAATCGAACTCGGGGGCTACACCTTC; CDR3: CASSLIELGGYTF
size: -; V: TRBV11-2; J: TRBJ2-3; D: TRBD2; DNA: TGTGCCAGCAGCCGGACGGTTAGCGGGAGAGGAGATACGCAGTATTTT; CDR3: CASSRTVSGRGDTQYF
size: -; V: TRBV27; J: TRBJ2-7; D: TRBD2; DNA: TGTGCCAGCAGTAAACCGGGACTAGCGGGAGGCCGCCGCGAGCAGTACTTC; CDR3: CASSKPGLAGGRREQYF
size: once; V: TRBV7-9; J: TRBJ2-1; D: -; DNA: TGTGCCAGCAGCTTTTTTGAGGAGAATGAGCAGTTCTTC; CDR3: CASSFFEENEQFF
size: once; V: TRBV25-1; J: TRBJ2-4; D: -; DNA: TGTGCCAGCAGTGGCATGGGAGTGCGAAACATTCAGTACTTC; CDR3: CASSGMGVRNIQYF
size: -; V: TRBV5-6; J: TRBJ1-6; D: TRBD1; DNA: TGTGCCAGCAGCTATGGGACAGGGACGAATTCACCCCTCCACTTT; CDR3: CASSYGTGTNSPLHF